The clone carrying this T cell receptor beta chain was counted ten times or more. Antigen: not known. PCR replicates performed on unsorted PBMC used 300 ng DNA, some 30,000 T cell genomes. Produced via immunoSEQ multiplex PCR; TCRdb's table is partial and in-frame only. This sample carries some 470,000 clones, less than 80% of them seen once, and the ten largest clones take about an eighth. Trimming took 1 base from V and 10 from J, leaving 23 bases between them. The CDR3 consists of 17 residues. Looked up from germline, CDR1 is MDHEN and CDR2 is SYDVKM. The source of the sample is a study of shared clonotypes between healthy human individuals. Study-level results: Measured sharing among donors was expected to vary with sequencing depth.

None of the donors, who were healthy HIV-negative adults, had recently had acute infections or vaccinations. The specimen was PBMCs. The V call is TRBV28, the J call TRBJ1-5; the D is unclear. This TCR derives from a woman aged 40 to 50 in good health. Some clones in this sample may be carry-over from other donors' samples. This CDR3 is CASSLLSLGRLISPQHF. CDR3 DNA sequence: TGTGCCAGCAGTTTATTAAGTCTTGGTCGGTTGATATCCCCCCAGCATTTT.